These T cell receptor beta chains were read from a single sample in a study of blood T cell repertoires in COVID-19. The protocol was immunoSEQ multiplex PCR, while the TCRdb copy is restricted to in-frame clones and leaves out a portion. This sample has just under 150,000 clones, with roughly 84% found just once. The sequencing input was peripheral blood. These receptor sequences come from a human donor with acute or convalescent COVID-19. The donor label of this sample is uncertain. Both conserved end residues are part of each CDR3. The order of the fields is J gene, D gene, clone size, V gene, CDR3 DNA, CDR3 protein. The D gene is left open where the match is weak. Size is omitted from some rows. Given values are once, few, many or a class for expanded clones.

TRBJ1-1,.,.,TRBV4-3,TGCGCCAGCAGCCAAGATTTGAGAAGGGGAGAAGCTTTCTTT,CASSQDLRRGEAFF
TRBJ1-1,TRBD1,few,TRBV9,TGTGCCAGCAGCACCCCCGGGACAGAAGTGAACACTGAAGCTTTCTTT,CASSTPGTEVNTEAFF
TRBJ1-2,.,.,TRBV3-1/TRBV3-2,TGTGCCAGCAGCCAAGATGGGGCAGGCTATGGCTACACCTTC,CASSQDGAGYGYTF
TRBJ2-5,.,.,TRBV4-2,TGTGCCAGCAGCCAAGATCGAGGCCAGACCCAGTACTTC,CASSQDRGQTQYF
TRBJ2-5,TRBD2,.,TRBV10-3,TGTGCCATCAGTGAAAGCGCGGGAGCGGCATACTCTAGAGCTATACAAGAGACCCAGTACTTC,CAISESAGAAYSRAIQETQYF
TRBJ1-5,TRBD1,.,TRBV7-6,TGTGCCAGCAGCTTAGCGGGACAGGGGGTAATTCAGCCCCAGCATTTT,CASSLAGQGVIQPQHF
TRBJ1-1,.,.,TRBV5-1,TGCGCCAGCAGCTTGGATACGAGGACTGAAGCTTTCTTT,CASSLDTRTEAFF
TRBJ2-3,TRBD2,.,TRBV4-3,TGCGCCAGCAGCCAAGGGACTAGCGGTACCACAGATACGCAGTATTTT,CASSQGTSGTTDTQYF
TRBJ2-7,TRBD2,.,TRBV4-3,TGCGCCAGCAGCCAAGATAGCGGGGGGACAGGCTATAGCTACGAGCAGTACTTC,CASSQDSGGTGYSYEQYF
TRBJ2-1,TRBD2,few,TRBV19,TGTGCCACGGGAGGGGAATACAATGAGCAGTTCTTC,CATGGEYNEQFF
TRBJ2-2,TRBD2,once,TRBV5-1,TGCGCCAGCAGCTTGGCTTCTAGCGGGAGCGGGGAGCTGTTTTTT,CASSLASSGSGELFF
TRBJ2-3,.,.,TRBV11-3,TGTGCCAGCAGCTTAGGGGTACAGGTCACAGATACGCAGTATTTT,CASSLGVQVTDTQYF
TRBJ1-4,.,.,TRBV28,TGTGCCAGCAGTCCCTCGGGAAGGGTTAATGAAAAACTGTTTTTT,CASSPSGRVNEKLFF
TRBJ2-7,TRBD2,.,TRBV28,TGTGCCAGCAGGACTAGCGGGGGCCGAATCTCCTACGAGCAGTACTTC,CASRTSGGRISYEQYF
TRBJ1-2,.,.,TRBV12-3/TRBV12-4,TGTGCCAGCAGCCCGCCGGTCTATGGCTACACCTTC,CASSPPVYGYTF
TRBJ1-1,.,.,TRBV16,TGTGCCAGTAACAGGGCCCTGAACACTGAAGCTTTCTTT,CASNRALNTEAFF
TRBJ2-5,.,.,TRBV14,TGTGCCAGCAGCCCTCCCTGGAGAAGGAGCGCTCAAGAGACCCAGTACTTC,CASSPPWRRSAQETQYF
TRBJ1-5,TRBD1,.,TRBV30,TGTGCCTGGACCGAACGGGACAGGGGGAAATCATGGCCCCAGCATTTT,CAWTERDRGKSWPQHF
TRBJ2-3,TRBD2,once,TRBV4-2,TGTGCCAGCAGCCAAGAGGCGGGGGGGCGCTGGACTATCACAGATACGCAGTATTTT,CASSQEAGGRWTITDTQYF
TRBJ2-2,.,.,TRBV29-1,TGCAGCGTTGAATGGTACGGTTACACCGGGGAGCTGTTTTTT,CSVEWYGYTGELFF
TRBJ1-6,TRBD1,.,TRBV9,TGTGCCAGCAGCGTAGGGGACAGTGGGGTATTAAATTCACCCCTCCACTTT,CASSVGDSGVLNSPLHF
TRBJ2-1,TRBD1,few,TRBV7-3,TGTGCCAGCAGCCTCAACCAACCGGGACAGGGACACAATGAGCAGTTCTTC,CASSLNQPGQGHNEQFF
TRBJ2-1,.,.,TRBV18,TGTGCCAGCTCACCAGTAAATGAGCAGTTCTTC,CASSPVNEQFF
TRBJ1-2,.,.,TRBV5-1,TGCGCCAGCAGCACAGGGAGACATAACTATGGCTACACCTTC,CASSTGRHNYGYTF
TRBJ1-2,.,few,TRBV3-1/TRBV3-2,TGTGCCAGCAGCCACGACTCTCGCACAACAGGGCGATTAAACTATGGCTACACCTTC,CASSHDSRTTGRLNYGYTF
TRBJ1-5,.,.,TRBV11-2,TGTGCCAGCAGCTTAGCACAGTATCAGCCCCAGCATTTT,CASSLAQYQPQHF
TRBJ2-4,.,.,TRBV7-3,TGTGCCAGCAGCTCCGGGGGGCAGGATAACATTCAGTACTTC,CASSSGGQDNIQYF
TRBJ2-1,.,.,TRBV5-1,TGCGCCAGCAGCTTGGCGAGCGGCTCCTACAATGAGCAGTTCTTC,CASSLASGSYNEQFF
TRBJ1-4,.,.,TRBV7-9,TGTGCCAGCTATACGCCAGGGGAAAAACTGTTTTTT,CASYTPGEKLFF
TRBJ2-5,.,.,TRBV6-5,TGTGCCAGCAGTTTTTCCAGGGGAGAGACCCAGTACTTC,CASSFSRGETQYF
TRBJ1-1,TRBD1,.,TRBV5-1,TGCGCCAGCAGCTTGGGTGGGACAGAGAGGACTGAAGCTTTCTTT,CASSLGGTERTEAFF
TRBJ1-1,.,.,TRBV28,TGTGCCAGCTTCCCGACAGCGAACACTGAAGCTTTCTTT,CASFPTANTEAFF
TRBJ1-2,.,.,TRBV4-2,TGTGCCAGCAGCCAAGATCACGGGGTTCGTGGCTACACCTTC,CASSQDHGVRGYTF
TRBJ1-1,.,.,TRBV5-1,TGCGCCAGCAGCTGGGGTGGGTGGTTGGGGAGGAGTCGCACTGAAGCTTTCTTT,CASSWGGWLGRSRTEAFF
TRBJ2-7,TRBD2,.,TRBV28,TGTGCCAGCATTCCACCCCGCGGGGGTGGTTACGAGCAGTACTTC,CASIPPRGGGYEQYF
TRBJ2-3,TRBD2,.,TRBV14,TGTGCCAGCAGCCGCCTCGCGGGACTAGCGGGAGAAGATACGCAGTATTTT,CASSRLAGLAGEDTQYF
TRBJ2-5,.,.,TRBV11-2,TGTGCCAGCAGCTCACAGGGTTCGGGGACCCAGTACTTC,CASSSQGSGTQYF
TRBJ1-2,.,.,TRBV30,TGTGCCTGGAGTCCGCAGGGGACGCCAGGGGTATATGGCTACACCTTC,CAWSPQGTPGVYGYTF
TRBJ2-1,TRBD1,once,TRBV5-6,TGTGCCAGCAGCAGGACAGGCGACACCTACAATGAGCAGTTCTTC,CASSRTGDTYNEQFF
TRBJ1-6,.,.,TRBV7-2,TGTGCCAGCACCTTTCAGAATTCACCCCTCCACTTT,CASTFQNSPLHF
TRBJ1-1,.,.,TRBV6-5,TGTGCCAGCAGTTCCCGGACAGACCAAGAAGCTTTCTTT,CASSSRTDQEAFF
TRBJ1-1,.,.,TRBV5-1,TGCGCCAGCAGCCCCCTCGAGGGTATTAACACTGAAGCTTTCTTT,CASSPLEGINTEAFF
TRBJ2-1,.,.,TRBV24-1,TGTGCCACCAGTGATACAGGGAGATTATACAATGAGCAGTTCTTC,CATSDTGRLYNEQFF
TRBJ2-1,TRBD1,.,TRBV6-1,TGTGCCAGCAGCCGAGAACGACAGGGTGACAATGAGCAGTTCTTC,CASSRERQGDNEQFF